This TCR beta chain was captured by sequencing in a study of blood T cell repertoires in COVID-19. Background on the study: Material from acute and convalescent COVID-19 was sourced from the United States, Italy and Spain. T cells, B-cell-depleted T cells, or PBMCs supplied cDNA or gDNA.

In the original workflow: Amplified reference gene primers provided the basis for estimating nucleated cell counts. Assay used: immunoSEQ multiplex PCR; TCRdb lists only in-frame clones, some missing. D and trimming come from the DNA, and the V and J calls and clone size come from that table. The sample lists tens of thousands of clones, about 90% occurring once. CDR1 is SGHKS and CDR2 is YYEKEE in the germline V gene (reference sequence). This CDR3 is built from 16 residues. The ends were cut back, 2 bases at V and 10 bases at J, with 22 bases in the middle. Sample: peripheral blood. J is TRBJ2-1 and V is TRBV5-5; possible D gene TRBD1, 5 bases. This TCR was recovered from a human donor in a cohort sampled during active COVID-19. In nucleotides, the CDR3 is TGTGCCAGCAGCTTATTGACTGCTATAATAAGGGGCGAGCAGTTCTTC. As protein: CASSLLTAIIRGEQFF.